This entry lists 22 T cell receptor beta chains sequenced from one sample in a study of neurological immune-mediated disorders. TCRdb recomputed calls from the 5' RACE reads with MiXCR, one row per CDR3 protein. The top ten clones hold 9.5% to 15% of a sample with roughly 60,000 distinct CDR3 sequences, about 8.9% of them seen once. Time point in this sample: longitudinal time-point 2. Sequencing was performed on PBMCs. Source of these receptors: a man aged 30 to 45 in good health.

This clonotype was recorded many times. CDR3 nucleotides: TGCGCCAGCAGCCCCTCGGGGACTAGCGGGAGCCTCACCTACAATGAGCAGTTCTTC. It yields the protein CASSPSGTSGSLTYNEQFF. V is TRBV5-1 and J is TRBJ2-1, with TRBD2 identical over 14 bases. CDR1 is SGHRS, CDR2 YFSETQ, per germline. The CDR3 consists of 19 residues. Trimming at V came to 4 bases and at J to 2 bases, leaving 11 bases not matched to a gene.

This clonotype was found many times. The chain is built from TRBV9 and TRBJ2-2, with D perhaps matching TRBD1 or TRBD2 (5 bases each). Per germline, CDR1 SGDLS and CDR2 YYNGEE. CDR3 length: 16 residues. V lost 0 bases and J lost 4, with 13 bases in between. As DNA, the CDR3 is TGTGCCAGCAGCGTAGATCAGGGAGCGAGCACCGGGGAGCTGTTTTTT. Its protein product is CASSVDQGASTGELFF.

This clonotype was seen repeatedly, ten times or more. The CDR3 sequence: CASLNNGQSNEQFF. Here the CDR3 DNA reads TGTGCCAGCCTCAACAATGGACAGTCCAATGAGCAGTTCTTC. The rearrangement links TRBV2 to TRBJ2-1, with D possibly matching TRBD1 (6 bases). CDR3 length: 14 residues. The germline V gene encodes CDR1 SNHLY and CDR2 FYNNEI. The V and J ends lost 8 bases and 6 bases respectively, with 17 bases between them.

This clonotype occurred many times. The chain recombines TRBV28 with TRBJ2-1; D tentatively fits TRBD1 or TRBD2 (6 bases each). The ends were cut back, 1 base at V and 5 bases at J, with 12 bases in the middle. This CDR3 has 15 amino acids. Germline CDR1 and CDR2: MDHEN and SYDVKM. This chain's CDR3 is CASSLSGAFNNEQFF. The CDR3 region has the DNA TGTGCCAGCAGTTTATCGGGGGCATTTAACAATGAGCAGTTCTTC.

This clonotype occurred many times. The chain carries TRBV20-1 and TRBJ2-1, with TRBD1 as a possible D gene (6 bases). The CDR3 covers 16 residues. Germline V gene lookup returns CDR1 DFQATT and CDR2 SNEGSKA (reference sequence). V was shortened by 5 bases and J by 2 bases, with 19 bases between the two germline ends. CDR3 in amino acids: CSAGAQGIRPYNEQFF. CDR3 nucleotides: TGCAGTGCTGGAGCTCAGGGGATTCGCCCCTACAATGAGCAGTTCTTC.

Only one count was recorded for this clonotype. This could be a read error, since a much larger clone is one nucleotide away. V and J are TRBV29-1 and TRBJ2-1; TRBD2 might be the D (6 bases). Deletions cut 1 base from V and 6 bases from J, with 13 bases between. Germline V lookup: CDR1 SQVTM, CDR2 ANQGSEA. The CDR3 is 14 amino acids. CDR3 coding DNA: TGCAGCGTTGAAGGGATGGGACTGTCCAATGAGCAGTTCTTC. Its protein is CSVEGMGLSNEQFF.

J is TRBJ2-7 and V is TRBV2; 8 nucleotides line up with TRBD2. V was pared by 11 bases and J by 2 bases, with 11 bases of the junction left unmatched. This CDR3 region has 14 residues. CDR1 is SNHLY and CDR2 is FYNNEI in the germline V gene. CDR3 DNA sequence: TGTGCCGGCCAGGAGGGACTAGGCCCCTACGAGCAGTACTTC. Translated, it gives CAGQEGLGPYEQYF.

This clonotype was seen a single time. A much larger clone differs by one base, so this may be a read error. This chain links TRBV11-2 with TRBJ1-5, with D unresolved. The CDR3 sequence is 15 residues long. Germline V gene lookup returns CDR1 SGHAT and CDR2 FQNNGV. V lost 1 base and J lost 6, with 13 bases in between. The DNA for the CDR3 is TGTGCCAGCAGCTTAGTGCATGGGCTCGCTCAGCCCCAGCATTTT. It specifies CASSLVHGLAQPQHF.

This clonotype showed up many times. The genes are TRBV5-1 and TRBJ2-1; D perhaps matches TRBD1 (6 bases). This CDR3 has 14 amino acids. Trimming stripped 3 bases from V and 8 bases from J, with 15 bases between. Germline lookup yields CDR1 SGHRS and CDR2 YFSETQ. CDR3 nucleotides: TGCGCCAGCAGCTCTACAGGGTTTCCGGATGAGCAGTTCTTC. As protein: CASSSTGFPDEQFF.

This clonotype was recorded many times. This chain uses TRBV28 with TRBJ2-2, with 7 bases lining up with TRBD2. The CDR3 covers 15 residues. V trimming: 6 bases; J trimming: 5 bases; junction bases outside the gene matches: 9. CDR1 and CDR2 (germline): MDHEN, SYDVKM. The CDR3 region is CASRWAGASTGELFF. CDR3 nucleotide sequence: TGTGCCAGCAGATGGGCGGGAGCCAGTACCGGGGAGCTGTTTTTT.

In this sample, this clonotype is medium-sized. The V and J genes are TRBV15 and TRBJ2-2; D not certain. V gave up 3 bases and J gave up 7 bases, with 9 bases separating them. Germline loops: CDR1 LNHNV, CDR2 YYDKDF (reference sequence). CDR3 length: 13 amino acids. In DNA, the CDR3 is TGTGCCACCAGCAGGGCCCAAGGCGGGGAGCTGTTTTTT. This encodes CATSRAQGGELFF.

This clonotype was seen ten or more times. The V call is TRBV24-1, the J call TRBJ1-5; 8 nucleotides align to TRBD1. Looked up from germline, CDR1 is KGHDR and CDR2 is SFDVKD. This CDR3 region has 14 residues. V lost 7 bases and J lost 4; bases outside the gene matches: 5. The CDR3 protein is CATSPRGLNQPQHF. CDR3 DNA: TGTGCCACCAGCCCCAGGGGGCTGAATCAGCCCCAGCATTTT.

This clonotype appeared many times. This chain's CDR3 is CASSLLDTEAFF. CDR3 nucleotide sequence: TGTGCCAGCAGTTTGCTAGACACTGAAGCTTTCTTT. This chain joins TRBV28 and TRBJ1-1; D uncertain. The CDR3 sequence is 12 residues long. V was trimmed by 3 bases and J by 3 bases, leaving 5 bases between them. CDR1 and CDR2 from the germline V gene are MDHEN and SYDVKM.

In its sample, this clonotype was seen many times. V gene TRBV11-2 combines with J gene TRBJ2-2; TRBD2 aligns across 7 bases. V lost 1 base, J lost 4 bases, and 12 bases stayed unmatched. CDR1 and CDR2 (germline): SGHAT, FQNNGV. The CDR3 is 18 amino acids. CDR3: CASSLGWDYDRGTGELFF. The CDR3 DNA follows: TGTGCCAGCAGCTTAGGATGGGACTACGATAGAGGCACCGGGGAGCTGTTTTTT.

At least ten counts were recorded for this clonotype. The CDR3 DNA is TGTGCCAGCAGTTTCGGGACAGGCCTGAGAGAGCAGTTCTTC. Translated, it gives CASSFGTGLREQFF. The J gene is TRBJ2-1, the V gene TRBV12-3 or TRBV12-4, with TRBD1 matching 8 bases. Trimming took 3 bases from V and 10 from J; bases not matched to a gene: 8. The CDR3 sequence is 14 residues long.

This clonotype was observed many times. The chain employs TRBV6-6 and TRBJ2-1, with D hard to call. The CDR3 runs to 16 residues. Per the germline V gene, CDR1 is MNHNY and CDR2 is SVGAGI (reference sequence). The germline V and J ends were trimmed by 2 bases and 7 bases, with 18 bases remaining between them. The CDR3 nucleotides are TGTGCCAGCAGTTACACCTCTGCGTTAAACGTTAATGAGCAGTTCTTC. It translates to CASSYTSALNVNEQFF.

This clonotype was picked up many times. The CDR3 DNA reads as TGTGCCAGCAGGGACAGGGCGATGGAGGAGACCCAGTACTTC. Protein: CASRDRAMEETQYF. The genes are TRBV12-3 or TRBV12-4 and TRBJ2-5, with TRBD1 matching 8 bases. V lost 6 bases, J lost 5 bases, and 8 bases stayed unmatched. CDR3 length equals 14 residues.

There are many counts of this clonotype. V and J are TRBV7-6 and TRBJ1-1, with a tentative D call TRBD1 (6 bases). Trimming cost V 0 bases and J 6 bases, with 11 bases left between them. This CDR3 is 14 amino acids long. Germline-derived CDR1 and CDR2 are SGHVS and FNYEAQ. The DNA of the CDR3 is TGTGCCAGCAGCTTAGCGTTCGGGGGCGCTGAAGCTTTCTTT. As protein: CASSLAFGGAEAFF.

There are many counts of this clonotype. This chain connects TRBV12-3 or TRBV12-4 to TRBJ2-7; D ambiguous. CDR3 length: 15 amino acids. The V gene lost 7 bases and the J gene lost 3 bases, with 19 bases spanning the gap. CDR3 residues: CASTPDELVGYEQYF. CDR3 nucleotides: TGTGCCAGCACCCCCGACGAGTTGGTGGGCTACGAGCAGTACTTC.

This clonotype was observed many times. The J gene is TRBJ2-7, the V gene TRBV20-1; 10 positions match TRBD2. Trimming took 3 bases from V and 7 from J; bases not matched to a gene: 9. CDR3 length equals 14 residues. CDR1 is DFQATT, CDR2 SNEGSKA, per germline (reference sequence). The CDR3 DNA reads TGCAGTGCTAGGTGGCTAGCGGGAGATGAGGAGCAGTACTTC. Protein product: CSARWLAGDEEQYF.

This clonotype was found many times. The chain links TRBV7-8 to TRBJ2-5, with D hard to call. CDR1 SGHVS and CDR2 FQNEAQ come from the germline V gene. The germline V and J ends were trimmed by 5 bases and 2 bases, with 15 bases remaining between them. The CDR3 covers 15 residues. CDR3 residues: CASSPVPGRQETQYF. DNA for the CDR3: TGTGCCAGCAGCCCCGTCCCCGGGCGGCAAGAGACCCAGTACTTC.

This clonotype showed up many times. The CDR3 DNA is TGTGCCAGCAGCCAAGGACGACAGGGAATCGAGCAGTACTTC. Encoded protein: CASSQGRQGIEQYF. The chain employs TRBV3-1 and TRBJ2-7, with 7 nucleotides matching TRBD1. The J segment lost 6 bases and the V segment lost 1 base, leaving 6 bases of the junction unmatched. The CDR3 length is 14 residues. Germline loops: CDR1 LGHDT, CDR2 YNNKEL (reference sequence).